Listed below are T cell receptor beta chains from one sample, sequenced in a study of cytomegalovirus exposure and HLA in healthy donors. Measured with immunoSEQ multiplex PCR; TCRdb has only the in-frame clones, and not every one. The sample has over 150,000 clones; about 88% are singletons. Sequenced sample: PBMCs. The receptor source for this set is a man aged 18 to 29 in good health and CMV-seropositive. Each CDR3 is given with its conserved first and last residue. Fields, in order: CDR3 protein, CDR3 DNA, D gene, clone size, J gene, V gene. A D gene is named only where the DNA matches it firmly. Where a row states a size, it is once, few, many or the class of an expanded clone; other rows omit it.

CDR3: CASSLSGTVDTQYF; DNA: TGTGCCAGCAGTCTCTCCGGGACAGTAGATACGCAGTATTTT; D: TRBD1; size: once; J: TRBJ2-3; V: TRBV27
CDR3: CASSLSVSLAIEQFF; DNA: TGTGCCAGCAGTTTATCGGTCAGTTTGGCCATCGAGCAGTTCTTC; D: NA; size: NA; J: TRBJ2-1; V: TRBV27
CDR3: CSALGGVEQFF; DNA: TGCAGTGCTCTAGGGGGAGTCGAGCAGTTCTTC; D: NA; size: NA; J: TRBJ2-1; V: TRBV20-1
CDR3: CASGIGGVDNEQFF; DNA: TGTGCCAGTGGTATCGGGGGGGTGGACAATGAGCAGTTCTTC; D: TRBD2; size: NA; J: TRBJ2-1; V: TRBV19
CDR3: CASSFTGTAWQYF; DNA: TGTGCCAGCAGCTTCACAGGGACCGCATGGCAGTATTTT; D: NA; size: NA; J: TRBJ2-3; V: TRBV7-3
CDR3: CASSVEWRDTGELFF; DNA: TGTGCCAGCAGCGTAGAGTGGAGGGACACCGGGGAGCTGTTTTTT; D: NA; size: NA; J: TRBJ2-2; V: TRBV9
CDR3: CASRPGTVHHEQFF; DNA: TGTGCTAGCCGCCCCGGGACAGTACACCATGAGCAGTTCTTC; D: TRBD1; size: NA; J: TRBJ2-1; V: TRBV12-5
CDR3: CASSLGTAQYF; DNA: TGTGCCAGCAGCCTGGGGACAGCGCAGTATTTT; D: TRBD1; size: NA; J: TRBJ2-3; V: TRBV9
CDR3: CASSTGGGGYYNEQFF; DNA: TGTGCCAGCAGCACTGGCGGGGGGGGCTACTACAATGAGCAGTTCTTC; D: TRBD2; size: NA; J: TRBJ2-1; V: TRBV5-6
CDR3: CASSTGTSVNRNEQFF; DNA: TGTGCCAGTAGTACCGGGACTAGCGTAAATAGAAATGAGCAGTTCTTC; D: TRBD2; size: NA; J: TRBJ2-1; V: TRBV19
CDR3: CAWIWGWGAEAFF; DNA: TGTGCCTGGATTTGGGGATGGGGCGCTGAAGCTTTCTTT; D: NA; size: NA; J: TRBJ1-1; V: TRBV30
CDR3: CASKRGREKLFF; DNA: TGTGCCAGCAAGCGAGGTCGGGAAAAACTGTTTTTT; D: NA; size: NA; J: TRBJ1-4; V: TRBV27
CDR3: CASSQISGGFTGELFF; DNA: TGCGCCAGCAGCCAGATCAGCGGGGGGTTCACCGGGGAGCTGTTTTTT; D: TRBD2; size: NA; J: TRBJ2-2; V: TRBV4-3
CDR3: CATSGRGQGASGNTIYF; DNA: TGTGCCACCAGCGGGAGGGGACAGGGGGCGAGTGGAAACACCATATATTTT; D: TRBD1; size: once; J: TRBJ1-3; V: TRBV15
CDR3: CASSQDPQISPLHF; DNA: TGCGCCAGCAGCCAAGATCCGCAGATCTCACCCCTCCACTTT; D: NA; size: NA; J: TRBJ1-6; V: TRBV4-1
CDR3: CASSRGLAGGRYQETQYF; DNA: TGTGCCAGCAGCCGGGGACTAGCGGGGGGTCGGTACCAAGAGACCCAGTACTTC; D: TRBD2; size: NA; J: TRBJ2-5; V: TRBV7-2
CDR3: CASSRSSGRGHEQYF; DNA: TGTGCCAGTAGCCGTTCTAGCGGGAGAGGCCACGAGCAGTACTTC; D: TRBD2; size: NA; J: TRBJ2-7; V: TRBV19
CDR3: CASSSDRGYNSPLHF; DNA: TGTGCCAGTAGTAGCGACAGGGGCTATAATTCACCCCTCCACTTT; D: TRBD1; size: once; J: TRBJ1-6; V: TRBV19
CDR3: CASSHARTGRYGYTF; DNA: TGTGCCAGCAGCCATGCGCGGACAGGACGCTATGGCTACACCTTC; D: TRBD1; size: NA; J: TRBJ1-2; V: TRBV14
CDR3: CASRGGFTGYGYTF; DNA: TGTGCCAGTAGAGGGGGATTTACGGGGTATGGCTACACCTTC; D: NA; size: NA; J: TRBJ1-2; V: TRBV19
CDR3: CASSKPGQGAYEQYF; DNA: TGTGCCAGCAGTAAACCGGGACAGGGGGCCTACGAGCAGTACTTC; D: TRBD1; size: NA; J: TRBJ2-7; V: TRBV6-6
CDR3: CASRYGARNGYTF; DNA: TGTGCCAGCAGGTATGGGGCAAGGAATGGCTACACCTTC; D: NA; size: few; J: TRBJ1-2; V: TRBV7-2
CDR3: CASRASAGGRYGYTF; DNA: TGTGCCAGCAGGGCCTCGGCAGGGGGACGGTATGGCTACACCTTC; D: TRBD1; size: NA; J: TRBJ1-2; V: TRBV6-5
CDR3: CASTRGGRVGDTQYF; DNA: TGTGCCAGCACTCGTGGTGGCAGGGTTGGAGATACGCAGTATTTT; D: NA; size: NA; J: TRBJ2-3; V: TRBV5-4
CDR3: CASSQDPRLGDTQYF; DNA: TGCGCCAGCAGCCAAGATCCGCGACTAGGGGATACGCAGTATTTT; D: NA; size: NA; J: TRBJ2-3; V: TRBV4-3
CDR3: CASSGSGQGWEKLFF; DNA: TGTGCCAGCAGCGGGTCCGGACAGGGCTGGGAAAAACTGTTTTTT; D: TRBD1; size: NA; J: TRBJ1-4; V: TRBV7-9